This T cell receptor beta chain comes out of a study of metastatic and nonmetastatic thyroid tumors. Study as a whole: Across blood and tumor or nodule tissue, repertoires from malignant and benign thyroid patients were compared with one another.

Germline CDR1 reads SGHTA; CDR2 reads FQGTGA. This CDR3 has 16 amino acids. Trimming shortened V by 0 bases and J by 2 bases, and 14 bases separated the two germline ends. With regard to this clone: Other DNA sequences within the sample encode an identical CDR3.

With MiXCR, TCRdb called clones anew from the PCR reads. The table lists more than 15,000 clones, approximately 30% of them singletons. Thyroid surgery was preceded by no treatment in any patient. V usage is TRBV7-3 and J usage is TRBJ2-7, with D perhaps matching TRBD2 (7 bases). Input material: tumor tissue. The origin of this receptor is a female donor with papillary thyroid cancer or a benign thyroid nodule (not recorded which). Some clones in this sample may be carry-over from other donors' samples. As DNA, the CDR3 is TGTGCCAGCAGCTTAACGGGAGGGGGGCCGGCCTACGAGCAGTACTTC. Protein product: CASSLTGGGPAYEQYF.